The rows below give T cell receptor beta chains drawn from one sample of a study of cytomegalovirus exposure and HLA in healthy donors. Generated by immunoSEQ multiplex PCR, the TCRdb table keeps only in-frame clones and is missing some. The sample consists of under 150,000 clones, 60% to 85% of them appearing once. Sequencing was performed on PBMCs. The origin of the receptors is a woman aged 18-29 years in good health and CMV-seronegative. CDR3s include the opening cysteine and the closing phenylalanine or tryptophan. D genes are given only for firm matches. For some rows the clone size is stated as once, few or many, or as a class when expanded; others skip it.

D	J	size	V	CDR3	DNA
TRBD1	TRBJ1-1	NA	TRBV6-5	CASSRYRQGSEAFF	TGTGCCAGCAGTCGTTACCGACAGGGTTCTGAAGCTTTCTTT
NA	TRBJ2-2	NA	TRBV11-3	CASSSRSGTGELFF	TGTGCCAGCAGCTCCCGCTCGGGAACCGGGGAGCTGTTTTTT
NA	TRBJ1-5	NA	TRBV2	CASSEGGQGNQPQHF	TGTGCCAGCAGTGAAGGGGGGCAGGGAAATCAGCCCCAGCATTTT
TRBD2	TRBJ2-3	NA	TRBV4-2	CASSQGTSGPSTDTQYF	TGTGCCAGCAGCCAGGGAACTAGCGGGCCTAGCACAGATACGCAGTATTTT
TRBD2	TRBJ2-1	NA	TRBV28	CASSPLAGSYNEQFF	TGTGCCAGCAGTCCCCTAGCGGGGTCCTACAATGAGCAGTTCTTC
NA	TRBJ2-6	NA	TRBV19	CASSQTNVLTF	TGTGCCAGTAGCCAAACTAACGTCCTGACTTTC
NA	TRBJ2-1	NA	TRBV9	CASSVGAQGNEQFF	TGTGCCAGCAGCGTAGGGGCCCAGGGCAATGAGCAGTTCTTC
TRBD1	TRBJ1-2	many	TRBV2	CASSGTDGHYTF	TGTGCCAGCAGCGGGACAGATGGTCACTACACCTTC
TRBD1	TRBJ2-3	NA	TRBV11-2	CASSPGQSTDTQYF	TGTGCCAGCAGCCCGGGACAGAGCACAGATACGCAGTATTTT
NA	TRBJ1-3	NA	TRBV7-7	CASSPGLDGNTIYF	TGTGCTAGCAGCCCAGGTCTCGACGGAAACACCATATATTTT
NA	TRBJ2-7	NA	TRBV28	CASSPTPGVYEQYF	TGTGCCAGCAGTCCCACCCCAGGGGTCTACGAGCAGTACTTC
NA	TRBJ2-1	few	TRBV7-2	CASSLRQDNEQFF	TGTGCCAGCAGCTTACGGCAGGACAATGAGCAGTTCTTC
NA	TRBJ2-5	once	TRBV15	CATSPIDRSQETQYF	TGTGCCACCAGCCCCATAGACAGGAGCCAAGAGACCCAGTACTTC
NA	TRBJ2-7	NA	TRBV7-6	CASSLVQGASQQYF	TGTGCCAGCAGCTTAGTACAGGGAGCATCTCAGCAGTACTTC
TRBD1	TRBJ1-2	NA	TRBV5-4	CASSHGTGDGYTF	TGTGCCAGCAGTCACGGGACAGGGGATGGCTACACCTTC
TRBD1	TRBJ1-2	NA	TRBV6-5	CASSYGTGGLFYGYTF	TGTGCCAGCAGTTACGGGACAGGGGGCCTATTTTATGGCTACACCTTC
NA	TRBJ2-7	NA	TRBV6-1	CASSVWAGFYEQYF	TGTGCCAGCTCCGTTTGGGCGGGATTCTACGAGCAGTACTTC
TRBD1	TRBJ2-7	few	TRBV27	CASSSTGEYEQYF	TGTGCCAGCAGTTCTACAGGGGAATACGAGCAGTACTTC
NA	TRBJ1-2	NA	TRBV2	CASLNRTGMKGYTF	TGTGCCAGCTTGAACAGAACAGGGATGAAGGGCTACACCTTC
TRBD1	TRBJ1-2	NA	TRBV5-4	CASSSQGVTVHGGYTF	TGTGCCAGCAGCTCTCAGGGGGTGACTGTCCATGGGGGCTACACCTTC
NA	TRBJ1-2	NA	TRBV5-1	CASSADRSRGYTF	TGCGCCAGCAGCGCCGACAGGTCCCGGGGCTACACCTTC
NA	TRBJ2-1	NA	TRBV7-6	CASSLGLNPYNEQFF	TGTGCCAGCAGCTTAGGGCTTAACCCGTACAATGAGCAGTTCTTC